This T cell receptor (beta chain) was recovered during a study of T cell changes during pregnancy in multiple sclerosis. From germline, CDR1 is MGHRA and CDR2 YSYEKL. The germline V and J ends were trimmed by 0 bases and 2 bases, with 11 bases remaining between them. CDR3 length: 15 amino acids. The table came from immunoSEQ multiplex PCR; TCRdb's copy has only in-frame clones and leaves some out. This table has 80,000 to 95,000 clones, over 85% appearing once. This TCR came from a female donor in good health, enrolled as a control in a pregnancy study. The rearrangement joins TRBV4-1 to TRBJ2-7, with a tentative D call TRBD1 (6 bases). The sample here was peripheral blood, taken in the third trimester of pregnancy. The CDR3 DNA follows: TGCGCCAGCAGCCAAGAGCAGGGGATGGCCTACGAGCAGTACTTC. Amino acids: CASSQEQGMAYEQYF.